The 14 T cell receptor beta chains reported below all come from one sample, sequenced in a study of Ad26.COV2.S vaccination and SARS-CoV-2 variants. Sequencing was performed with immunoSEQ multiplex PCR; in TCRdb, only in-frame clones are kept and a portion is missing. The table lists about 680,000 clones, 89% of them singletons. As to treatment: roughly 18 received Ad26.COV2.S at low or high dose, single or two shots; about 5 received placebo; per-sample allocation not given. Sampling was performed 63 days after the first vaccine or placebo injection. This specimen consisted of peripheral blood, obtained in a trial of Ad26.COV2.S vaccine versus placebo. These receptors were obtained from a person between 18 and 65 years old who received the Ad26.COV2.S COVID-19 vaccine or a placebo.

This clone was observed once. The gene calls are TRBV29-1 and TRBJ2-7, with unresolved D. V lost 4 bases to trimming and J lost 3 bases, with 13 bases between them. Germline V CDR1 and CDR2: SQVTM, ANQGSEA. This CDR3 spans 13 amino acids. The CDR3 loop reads CSVGVDAYYEQYF. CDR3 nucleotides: TGCAGCGTTGGAGTGGACGCCTACTACGAGCAGTACTTC.

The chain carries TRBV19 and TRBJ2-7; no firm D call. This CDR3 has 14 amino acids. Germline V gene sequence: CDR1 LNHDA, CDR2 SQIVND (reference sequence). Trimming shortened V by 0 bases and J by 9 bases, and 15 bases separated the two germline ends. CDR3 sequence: CASSIEFAEVGQYF. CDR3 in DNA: TGTGCCAGTAGTATAGAGTTCGCAGAAGTGGGGCAGTACTTC.

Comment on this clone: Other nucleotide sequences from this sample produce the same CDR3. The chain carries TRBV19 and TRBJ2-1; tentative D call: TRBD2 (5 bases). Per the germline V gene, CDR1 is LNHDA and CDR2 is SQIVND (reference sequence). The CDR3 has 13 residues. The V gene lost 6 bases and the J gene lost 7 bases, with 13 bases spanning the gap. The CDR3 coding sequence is TGTGCCAGTAGCATCCCAGGCGGGAATGAGCAGTTCTTC. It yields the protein CASSIPGGNEQFF.

The CDR3 sequence is CAGQGSNNSPLHF. CDR3 in DNA: TGTGCCGGACAGGGTAGCAATAATTCACCCCTCCACTTT. The gene calls are TRBV7-9 and TRBJ1-6, with 8 bases aligning to TRBD1. The CDR3 runs 13 residues. The V gene's germline CDR1 is SEHNR and CDR2 FQNEAQ (reference sequence). V trimming: 11 bases; J trimming: 5 bases; junction bases outside the gene matches: 5. Full variable domain (missing parts from reference TRBV7-9 and TRBJ1-6): DTGVSQNPRHKITKRGQNVTFRCDPISEHNRLYWYRQTLGQGPEFLTYFQNEAQLEKSRLLSDRFSAERPKGSFSTLEIQRTEQGDSAMYLCAGQGSNNSPLHFGNGTRLTVT.

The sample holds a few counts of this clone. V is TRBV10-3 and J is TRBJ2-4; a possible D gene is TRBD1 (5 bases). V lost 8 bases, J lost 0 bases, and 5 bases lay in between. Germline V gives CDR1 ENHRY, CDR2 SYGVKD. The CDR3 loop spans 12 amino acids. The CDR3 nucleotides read TGTGCCATCGGACAAGCCAAAAACATTCAGTACTTC. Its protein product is CAIGQAKNIQYF.

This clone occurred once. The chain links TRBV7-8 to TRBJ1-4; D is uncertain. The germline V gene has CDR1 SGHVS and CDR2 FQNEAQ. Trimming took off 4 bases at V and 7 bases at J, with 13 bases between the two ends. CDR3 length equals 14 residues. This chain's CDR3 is CASSSPTLREKLFF. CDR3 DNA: TGTGCCAGCAGCTCGCCTACCCTACGTGAAAAACTGTTTTTT.

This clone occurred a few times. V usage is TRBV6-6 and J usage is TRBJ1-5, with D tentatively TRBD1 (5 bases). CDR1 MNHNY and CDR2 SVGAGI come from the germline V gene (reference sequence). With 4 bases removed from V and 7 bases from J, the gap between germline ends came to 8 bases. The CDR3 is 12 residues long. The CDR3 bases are TGTGCCAGCAGTTGGGGACTGCAGCCCCAGCATTTT. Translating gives CASSWGLQPQHF.

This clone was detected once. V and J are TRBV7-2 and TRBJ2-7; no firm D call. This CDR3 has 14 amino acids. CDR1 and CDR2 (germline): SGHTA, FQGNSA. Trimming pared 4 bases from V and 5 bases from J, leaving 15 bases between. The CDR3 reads CASSYRSPDDEQYF. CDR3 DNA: TGTGCCAGCAGCTACCGGAGCCCCGACGACGAGCAGTACTTC.

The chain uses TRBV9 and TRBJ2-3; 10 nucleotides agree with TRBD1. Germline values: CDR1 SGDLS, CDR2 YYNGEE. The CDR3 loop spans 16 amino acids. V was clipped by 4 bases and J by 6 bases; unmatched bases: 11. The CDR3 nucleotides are TGTGCCAGCAGCACCACCGGGGGACAGGGGCGGGATACGCAGTATTTT. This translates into CASSTTGGQGRDTQYF.

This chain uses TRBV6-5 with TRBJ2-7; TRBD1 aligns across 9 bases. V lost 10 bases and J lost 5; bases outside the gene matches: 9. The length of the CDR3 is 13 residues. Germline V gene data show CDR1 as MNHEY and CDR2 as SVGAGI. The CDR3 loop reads CATFRTGADEQYF. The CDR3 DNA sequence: TGTGCCACCTTCCGGACAGGGGCCGACGAGCAGTACTTC.

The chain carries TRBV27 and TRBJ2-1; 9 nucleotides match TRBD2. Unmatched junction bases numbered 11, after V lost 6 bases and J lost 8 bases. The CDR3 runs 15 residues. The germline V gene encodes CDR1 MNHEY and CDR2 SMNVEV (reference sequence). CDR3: CASSPLTTSGHEQFF. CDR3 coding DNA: TGTGCCAGCAGCCCCCTTACGACTAGCGGCCATGAGCAGTTCTTC.

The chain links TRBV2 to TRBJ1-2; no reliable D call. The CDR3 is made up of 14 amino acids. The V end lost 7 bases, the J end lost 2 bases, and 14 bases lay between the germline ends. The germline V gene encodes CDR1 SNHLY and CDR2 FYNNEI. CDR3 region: CASKVRPLNYGYTF. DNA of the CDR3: TGTGCCAGCAAAGTTAGACCCTTAAACTATGGCTACACCTTC.

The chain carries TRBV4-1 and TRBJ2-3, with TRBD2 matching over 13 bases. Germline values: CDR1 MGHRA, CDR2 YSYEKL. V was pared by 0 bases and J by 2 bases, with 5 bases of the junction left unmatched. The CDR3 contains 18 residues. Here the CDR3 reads CASSQELAGGPITDTQYF. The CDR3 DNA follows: TGCGCCAGCAGCCAAGAACTAGCGGGGGGGCCTATCACAGATACGCAGTATTTT.

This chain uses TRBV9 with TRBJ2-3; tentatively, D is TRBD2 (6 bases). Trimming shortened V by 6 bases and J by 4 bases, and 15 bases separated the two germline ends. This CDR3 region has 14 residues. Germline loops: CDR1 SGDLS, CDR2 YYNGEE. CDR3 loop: CASTWGVQADTQYF. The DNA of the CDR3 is TGTGCCAGCACCTGGGGGGTGCAGGCAGATACGCAGTATTTT. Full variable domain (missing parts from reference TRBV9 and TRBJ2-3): DSGVTQTPKHLITATGQRVTLRCSPRSGDLSVYWYQQSLDQGLQFLIQYYNGEERAKGNILERFSAQQFPDLHSELNLSSLELGDSALYFCASTWGVQADTQYFGPGTRLTVL.